The clone carrying this T cell receptor (beta chain) was found a few times. The record originates from a study of response to subunit inactivated influenza vaccine. The CDR3 totals 15 residues. Trimming left V 8 bases short and J 1 base short, with 15 bases between. Per the germline V gene, CDR1 is ENHRY and CDR2 is SYGVKD. A single record per CDR3 protein comes from TCRdb applying MiXCR to the RT-PCR reads. The table lists about 780,000 distinct CDR3 sequences, approximately 18% of them singletons. This chain uses TRBV10-3 with TRBJ2-1, with D unclear. The receptor's source is a man aged 50 to 59 who received an inactivated influenza vaccine. Here the sequenced sample was PBMCs from blood, taken around 5 days after vaccination. CDR3 in amino acids: CAIGSSGFSYNEQFF. The CDR3 DNA follows: TGTGCCATCGGGTCCTCCGGGTTTTCCTACAATGAGCAGTTCTTC.